This T cell receptor beta chain was identified during a study of TIL therapy for anti-PD-1-resistant metastatic lung cancer. At the level of the study: Tumors carried a median about 1.5 non-synonymous mutations per megabase. Findings and caveats of the study: This highly selected cohort may not generalize to typical lung cancer patients.

Sample time point: pre-treatment sample, taken before nivolumab and TIL therapy. Stage 4 NSCLC adults joined between 2017 and January 2020. The germline V gene has CDR1 SGHAT and CDR2 FQNNGV. The CDR3 contains 15 residues. Trimming removed 1 base from V and 6 bases from J; junction bases left unmatched: 5. The libraries were made with immunoSEQ v3. Clones were sequenced by immunoSEQ multiplex PCR, and TCRdb holds only the in-frame ones, with some missing. Here the sample spans approximately 30,000 clones, 74% being singletons. Note on this clone: Its antigen is not known.

Here the sequenced sample was blood, taken at baseline. The rearrangement links TRBV11-2 to TRBJ2-1, with 8 bases matching TRBD2. The clonotype was recovered from a woman aged 25-80 years with non-small cell lung cancer. The CDR3 sequence is CASSLVAGGFNEQFF. The CDR3 nucleotides are TGTGCCAGCAGCTTAGTGGCGGGGGGCTTCAATGAGCAGTTCTTC.